Here is one TCR beta chain with its context. No antigen is known for it. The CDR3 spans 12 residues. The germline V and J ends were trimmed by 1 base and 5 bases, with 5 bases remaining between them. Germline CDR1 and CDR2: MNHNS and SASEGT. This sample was taken from a study of identical twins. TCRdb re-analysed the 5' RACE reads in MiXCR, keeping a single row per CDR3 protein. This table holds approximately 500,000 distinct CDR3 sequences, 24% found once. Study-level findings and limits: Rather than following the same donors, the conclusions depended on cross-sectional statistical analysis. Cord blood beta clonotypes that were abundant carried fewer insertions, and memory repertoires showed no such trend.

These same data were also listed under a study on T cells expressing NK-cell markers. That paper states: It was sorted CD3+CD56+NKG2C+, CD3+CD56+NKG2C- and CD3+CD56-NKG2C+ T cells that supplied the TCR beta repertoires. Sequencing covered eight donors, seven HCMV-seropositive and one seronegative.

The receptor's source is a woman younger than 35 in good health. Sequencing used CD4+ T cells sorted from blood. The gene calls are TRBV6-1 and TRBJ2-5; no definite D call. CDR3 in DNA: TGTGCCAGCAGTGAAGATCGGGAGACCCAGTACTTC. It codes for CASSEDRETQYF.